These 7 T cell receptor beta chains were sequenced from one sample in a study of blood T cell repertoires in COVID-19. The protocol was immunoSEQ multiplex PCR, while the TCRdb copy is restricted to in-frame clones and leaves out a portion. The sample lists about 400,000 clones, approximately 88% occurring once. Material for sequencing was PBMCs or T cells enriched from blood (not recorded which). These receptors came from a woman in her 40s with acute COVID-19.

As concerns this clone: At one boundary the junction diverges from the germline segment, which might be a read error. This rearrangement joins TRBV30 to TRBJ1-6; TRBD1 aligns across 8 bases. The CDR3 has 12 residues. CDR1 is GTSNPN and CDR2 is SVGIG in the germline V gene (reference sequence). For the CDR3, the DNA is TGTGCCTGGAGCGCTGCCCCCGGACAGGGCTCCTTT. It specifies CAWSAAPGQGSF.

This clone was recorded only once. V gene TRBV29-1 combines with J gene TRBJ1-1, with D perhaps TRBD1 (5 bases). Germline CDR1 is SQVTM and CDR2 is ANQGSEA. With 3 bases removed from V and 0 bases from J, the gap between germline ends came to 8 bases. The CDR3 loop spans 13 amino acids. The CDR3 DNA reads as TGCAGCGTTGACAGACAGTTGAACACTGAAGCTTTCTTT. It specifies CSVDRQLNTEAFF.

V and J are TRBV5-1 and TRBJ2-1; no definite D call. Trimming cost V 0 bases and J 4 bases, with 8 bases left between them. In germline, CDR1 is SGHRS, CDR2 YFSETQ. The CDR3 loop spans 14 amino acids. In nucleotides, the CDR3 is TGCGCCAGCAGCTTGGATAGCATTTACAATGAGCAGTTCTTC. Translated, it gives CASSLDSIYNEQFF.

The chain is built from TRBV10-3 and TRBJ1-5; possible D gene TRBD1, 5 bases. Germline CDR1 is ENHRY and CDR2 is SYGVKD. This CDR3 region has 15 residues. V shed 2 bases and J shed 7 bases, with 15 bases lying between them. The CDR3 reads CAISESREGPQPQHF. The CDR3 bases are TGTGCCATCAGTGAGAGCAGGGAGGGCCCGCAGCCCCAGCATTTT.

The chain couples TRBV6-5 to TRBJ2-7; D possibly corresponds to TRBD2 (7 bases). Germline CDR1 and CDR2: MNHEY and SVGAGI. V shed 8 bases and J shed 7 bases, with 18 bases lying between them. CDR3 size: 13 residues. CDR3 region: CASSRGAGGEQYF. CDR3 nucleotide sequence: TGTGCCAGCTCTCGGGGGGCAGGTGGGGAGCAGTACTTC.

With respect to this clone: One junction end disagrees with the germline gene, perhaps due to a read error. Other DNA sequences in the same sample also yield this CDR3. The rearrangement links TRBV12-3 or TRBV12-4 to TRBJ1-6; TRBD1 aligns across 7 bases. The CDR3 length is 13 residues. CDR3 loop: CASSLDRDSPLHF. CDR3 nucleotides: TGTGCCAGCAGCTTAGACAGGGATTCACCCCTCCACTTT.

The rearrangement links TRBV10-1 to TRBJ2-2; D remains ambiguous. This CDR3 has 13 residues. The germline gives CDR1 WNHNN, CDR2 SYGVQD (reference sequence). V lost 2 bases, J lost 5 bases, and 6 bases lay in between. This CDR3 reads CASSEILTGELFF. For the CDR3, the DNA is TGCGCCAGCAGTGAGATACTGACCGGGGAGCTGTTTTTT.